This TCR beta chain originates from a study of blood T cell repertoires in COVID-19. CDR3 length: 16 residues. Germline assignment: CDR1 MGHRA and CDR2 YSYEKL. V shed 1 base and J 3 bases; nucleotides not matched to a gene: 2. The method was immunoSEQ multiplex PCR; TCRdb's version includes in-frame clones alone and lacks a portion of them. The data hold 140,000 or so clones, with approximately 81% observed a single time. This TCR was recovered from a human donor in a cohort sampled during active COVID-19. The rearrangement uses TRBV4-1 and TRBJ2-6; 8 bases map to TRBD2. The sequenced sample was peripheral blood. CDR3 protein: CASSQGSGIGANVLTF. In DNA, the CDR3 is TGCGCCAGCAGCCAAGGTAGCGGGATTGGGGCCAACGTCCTGACTTTC.